Described below is a single T cell receptor beta chain sequence and its context. Its target is unknown. This entry comes from a study of OX40 agonist ivuxolimab in advanced cancers. In the study overall: One patient with hepatocellular carcinoma and two with cutaneous melanoma, three in all, had partial responses. The study's findings and limits: On average, CD8+ T cells showed a greater number of expanded clones than CD4+. Blood T cells, both CD4+ and CD8+, expanded clonally by week 6 at 0.1 to 3.0 mg/kg. A proportion of nonresponders additionally exhibited low normalized T-cell clonal expansion.

The length of the CDR3 is 13 residues. V dropped 3 bases and J dropped 5 bases, with 8 bases sitting between them. Germline values: CDR1 LNHDA, CDR2 SQIVND (reference sequence). Here immunoSEQ multiplex PCR was the method, and the copy in TCRdb shows in-frame clones only, minus some. The table records 72,000 or so clones, roughly 80% of them present only once. The V and J genes are TRBV19 and TRBJ2-1; TRBD1 might be the D (6 bases). The input for sequencing was CD4+ or CD8+ T cells sorted from blood, taken in a trial of the OX40 agonist ivuxolimab. The receptor was isolated from an adult with an advanced solid tumor such as melanoma, head and neck, liver or kidney cancer. CDR3 loop: CASSMGTNNEQFF. For the CDR3, the DNA is TGTGCCAGTAGTATGGGGACAAACAATGAGCAGTTCTTC.